This T cell receptor (beta chain) was documented in a study of T cell repertoires in cytomegalovirus infection. Study-level information: In the study, CMV epitopes included recently identified HLA-C-restricted and well-studied HLA-B-restricted ones. Matching HLA type and CMV infection were both indicated by public TCR beta signatures.

TCRdb processed the reads anew with MiXCR; each CDR3 protein has one entry. The sample carries some 920,000 distinct CDR3 sequences, roughly 30% recorded once. V lost 6 bases and J lost 6; bases outside the gene matches: 10. This CDR3 is 15 amino acids long. For this clonotype: The antigen remains unidentified.

The rearrangement joins TRBV12-3 or TRBV12-4 to TRBJ2-1, with 8 bases lining up with TRBD1. This clonotype originated in a human donor in good health (CMV status not recorded). Some clones in this sample may be carry-over from other donors' samples. The source was cultured CD8+ T cells from PBMCs, collected from culture after CMV antigen stimulation. CDR3: CASSRWTGIPNEQFF. CDR3 in DNA: TGTGCCAGCAGCCGATGGACAGGGATCCCCAATGAGCAGTTCTTC.